These 26 T cell receptor beta chains came from one sample sequenced in a study of identical twins. Each CDR3 protein gets one entry after TCRdb re-called the 5' RACE reads with MiXCR. The table records around 95,000 distinct CDR3 sequences, roughly 6% of them present only once. Sequenced: memory T cells sorted from blood. The receptors stem from a woman aged 45-65 years in good health.

This clonotype was recorded many times. This rearrangement joins TRBV20-1 to TRBJ2-7; 9 nucleotides align to TRBD2. The J segment lost 5 bases and the V segment lost 2 bases, leaving 7 bases of the junction unmatched. The germline V gene has CDR1 DFQATT and CDR2 SNEGSKA (reference sequence). This CDR3 spans 14 amino acids. In nucleotides, the CDR3 is TGCAGTGCTAGATTTAGCGGGAGAGTAAACGAGCAGTACTTC. Translated: CSARFSGRVNEQYF.

The V call is TRBV11-2, the J call TRBJ2-5, with unresolved D. This CDR3 contains 17 residues. Germline CDR1 SGHAT, CDR2 FQNNGV. The V end was cut by 4 bases, the J end by 0 bases, with 18 bases between. This CDR3 reads CASSSPQIWQYQETQYF. DNA of the CDR3: TGTGCCAGCAGCTCCCCGCAGATCTGGCAGTACCAAGAGACCCAGTACTTC.

This clonotype was counted ten times or more. The gene calls are TRBV11-2 and TRBJ2-5; D possibly corresponds to TRBD1 (5 bases). Trimming pared 5 bases from V and 5 bases from J, leaving 12 bases between. This CDR3 region has 13 residues. Germline V gene data show CDR1 as SGHAT and CDR2 as FQNNGV. CDR3 in amino acids: CASSLGDWETQYF. The CDR3 nucleotides are TGTGCCAGCAGCCTAGGGGATTGGGAGACCCAGTACTTC.

This chain links TRBV18 with TRBJ1-5; D ambiguous. V dropped 3 bases and J dropped 5 bases, with 14 bases sitting between them. This CDR3 has 15 amino acids. Germline V gives CDR1 KGHSH, CDR2 LQKENI. In nucleotides, the CDR3 is TGTGCCAGCTCACCCGACCGGGGTGGCGATCAGCCCCAGCATTTT. Translating it yields CASSPDRGGDQPQHF. Together with reference TRBV18 and TRBJ1-5, the CDR3 gives the full variable domain: NAGVMQNPRHLVRRRGQEARLRCSPMKGHSHVYWYRQLPEEGLKFMVYLQKENIIDESGMPKERFSAEFPKEGPSILRIQQVVRGDSAAYFCASSPDRGGDQPQHFGDGTRLSIL.

In this sample, this clonotype turned up many times. The rearrangement uses TRBV20-1 and TRBJ1-2; D call uncertain. The CDR3 extends over 12 amino acids. Germline V gene lookup returns CDR1 DFQATT and CDR2 SNEGSKA (reference sequence). Trimming took 2 bases from V and 8 from J, leaving 12 bases between them. The CDR3 DNA follows: TGCAGTGCTAGACAGCCTTCCGACGGCTACACCTTC. The encoded protein is CSARQPSDGYTF.

V and J are TRBV20-1 and TRBJ1-4, with D hard to call. Deletions cut 3 bases from V and 1 base from J, with 9 bases between. The CDR3 contains 14 residues. CDR1 is DFQATT, CDR2 SNEGSKA, per germline (reference sequence). The CDR3 DNA sequence: TGCAGTGCTAGTACGGCCCTAACTAATGAAAAACTGTTTTTT. Translated: CSASTALTNEKLFF.

This clonotype was picked up many times. The V call is TRBV13, the J call TRBJ2-1, with 8 bases fitting TRBD1. From germline, CDR1 is PRHDT and CDR2 FYEKMQ (reference sequence). The CDR3 is 14 residues long. The trim removed 7 bases at V and 10 bases at J, leaving 12 bases unmatched. CDR3 coding DNA: TGTGCCAGCAAAAATAGGACAGGGCGCCGGGAGCAGTTCTTC. Protein: CASKNRTGRREQFF.

This clonotype was found a few times. J is TRBJ1-1 and V is TRBV30; the D gene is possibly TRBD1 (5 bases). Germline V lookup: CDR1 GTSNPN, CDR2 SVGIG (reference sequence). CDR3 length: 13 residues. Trimming took off 0 bases at V and 4 bases at J, with 9 bases between the two ends. CDR3 region: CAWSVTGGTEAFF. Written as DNA, the CDR3 is TGTGCCTGGAGTGTAACGGGGGGCACTGAAGCTTTCTTT.

This clonotype appeared many times. The chain combines TRBV6-5 with TRBJ1-5; D unclear. The germline V gene encodes CDR1 MNHEY and CDR2 SVGAGI. The CDR3 covers 13 residues. Trimming cost V 4 bases and J 0 bases, with 4 bases left between them. CDR3 sequence reads: CASSSYSNQPQHF. CDR3 nucleotides: TGTGCCAGCAGTTCATATAGCAATCAGCCCCAGCATTTT.

This clonotype came up many times. This chain uses TRBV5-1 with TRBJ2-3, with 14 nucleotides matching TRBD2. CDR1 is SGHRS and CDR2 is YFSETQ in the germline V gene. The CDR3 extends over 14 amino acids. J lost 4 bases, V lost 7 bases, and 2 bases had no gene match. The CDR3 bases are TGCGCCAGCGGGACTAGCGGGAGTGCAGATACGCAGTATTTT. Translation gives CASGTSGSADTQYF. Supplemented by reference TRBV5-1 and TRBJ2-3, the full variable domain reads KAGVTQTPRYLIKTRGQQVTLSCSPISGHRSVSWYQQTPGQGLQFLFEYFSETQRNKGNFPGRFSGRQFSNSRSEMNVSTLELGDSALYLCASGTSGSADTQYFGPGTRLTVL.

This clonotype was recorded a few times. The chain joins TRBV18 to TRBJ2-1, with 7 bases matching TRBD2. The CDR3 contains 17 residues. V shed 3 bases, J shed 3 bases, and the junction held 11 bases outside the gene matches. Germline V gives CDR1 KGHSH, CDR2 LQKENI. DNA of the CDR3: TGTGCCAGCTCACCTCCCGCGGGAGCGAACCTCTACAATGAGCAGTTCTTC. The encoded protein is CASSPPAGANLYNEQFF.

This clonotype was counted ten times or more. J is TRBJ2-1 and V is TRBV11-2; 11 positions agree with TRBD2. The ends lost 2 bases at V and 9 bases at J; junction bases unmatched: 6. Germline values: CDR1 SGHAT, CDR2 FQNNGV. This CDR3 spans 15 amino acids. CDR3 in amino acids: CASSLILAGVREQFF. In nucleotides, the CDR3 is TGTGCCAGCAGCTTAATACTAGCGGGAGTCCGTGAGCAGTTCTTC.

This clonotype was detected a few times. One end of the junction is discordant with germline, which a read error may explain. The rearrangement joins TRBV4-2 to TRBJ2-5; a weak D match, TRBD2 (6 bases). There are 14 residues in the CDR3. The germline V gene encodes CDR1 LGHNA and CDR2 YNFKEQ. Here the CDR3 reads CASNQGGVGETQYF. The CDR3, as DNA: TGTGCCAGCAACCAAGGCGGGGTGGGAGAGACCCAGTACTTC.

This clonotype has ten or more counts. The chain joins TRBV5-6 to TRBJ1-1; tentatively, D is TRBD1 (5 bases). The V and J ends lost 6 bases and 1 base respectively, with 13 bases between them. The CDR3 consists of 14 residues. CDR1 and CDR2 from the germline V gene are SGHDT and YYEEEE. This chain's CDR3 is CASILAGGNTEAFF. The CDR3 DNA reads as TGTGCCAGCATCCTCGCGGGGGGGAACACTGAAGCTTTCTTT.

Many counts were recorded for this clonotype. The chain has TRBV9 and TRBJ2-7; weak D call: TRBD2 (6 bases). CDR1 and CDR2 from the germline V gene are SGDLS and YYNGEE. The CDR3 has 13 amino acids. V lost 0 bases and J 7 bases, leaving 11 bases between the germline ends. The CDR3 DNA sequence: TGTGCCAGCAGCGTAGCTACGGAGGGAGAGCAGTACTTC. Its protein product is CASSVATEGEQYF.

The chain is built from TRBV7-2 and TRBJ1-6; 7 nucleotides align to TRBD1. Germline V gene lookup returns CDR1 SGHTA and CDR2 FQGNSA. The V and J ends lost 5 bases and 7 bases, in that order; junction bases with no gene match: 8. The CDR3 has 15 residues. Here the CDR3 reads CASSPRQGQNSPLHF. CDR3 sequence (DNA): TGTGCCAGCAGCCCCAGACAGGGTCAAAATTCACCCCTCCACTTT.

This chain connects TRBV11-3 to TRBJ2-7; no reliable D call. With 0 bases removed from V and 6 bases from J, the gap between germline ends came to 15 bases. Germline V gene data show CDR1 as SGHNT and CDR2 as YENEEA. CDR3 size: 15 residues. The DNA for the CDR3 is TGTGCCAGCAGCTTAGACCCTCTCCCTATGGTCGAGCAGTACTTC. Translation gives CASSLDPLPMVEQYF.

V gene TRBV7-2 combines with J gene TRBJ2-5; 11 bases are shared with TRBD2. The CDR3 totals 15 residues. V lost 1 base to trimming and J lost 9 bases; unmatched junction nucleotides: 7. Germline V gene lookup returns CDR1 SGHTA and CDR2 FQGNSA. The CDR3 DNA follows: TGTGCCAGCAGCTTAGTACATAGCGGGGGGGGGGCCCAGTACTTC. Translating it yields CASSLVHSGGGAQYF.

This clonotype was detected ten times or more. CDR3 sequence reads: CSVGAVGNTIYF. The DNA for the CDR3 is TGCAGCGTTGGGGCAGTTGGAAACACCATATATTTT. The J gene is TRBJ1-3, the V gene TRBV29-1, with no clear D. The CDR3 runs to 12 residues. Germline V CDR1 and CDR2: SQVTM, ANQGSEA. V lost 4 bases, J lost 3 bases, and 7 bases lay in between.

This clonotype was detected many times. In DNA form, the CDR3 reads TGCAGCGTTACCGGGACTAGCGGGAGGTCCCTGTCCACAGATACGCAGTATTTT. This gives the protein CSVTGTSGRSLSTDTQYF. V gene TRBV29-1 combines with J gene TRBJ2-3, with 15 bases aligning to TRBD2. The CDR3 contains 18 residues. Trimming at V came to 5 bases and at J to 2 bases, leaving 11 bases not matched to a gene. CDR1 is SQVTM and CDR2 is ANQGSEA in the germline V gene.

The sample holds many counts of this clonotype. The chain employs TRBV9 and TRBJ1-3; a weak D match, TRBD1 (6 bases). The CDR3 consists of 18 residues. V lost 3 bases, J lost 0 bases, and 19 bases lay in between. CDR1 SGDLS and CDR2 YYNGEE come from the germline V gene. In nucleotides, the CDR3 is TGTGCCAGCAGCGCCGAAATGTTACAGGGCATCTCTGGAAACACCATATATTTT. Translating it yields CASSAEMLQGISGNTIYF.

CDR3 loop: CASSPMGNSPLHF. In DNA form, the CDR3 reads TGTGCCAGCTCACCAATGGGTAATTCACCCCTCCACTTT. The V gene is TRBV18, the J gene TRBJ1-6; unclear D gene. The CDR3 runs 13 residues. V gave up 2 bases and J gave up 6 bases, with 5 bases separating them. Germline CDR1 KGHSH, CDR2 LQKENI. Supplemented by reference TRBV18 and TRBJ1-6, the full variable domain reads NAGVMQNPRHLVRRRGQEARLRCSPMKGHSHVYWYRQLPEEGLKFMVYLQKENIIDESGMPKERFSAEFPKEGPSILRIQQVVRGDSAAYFCASSPMGNSPLHFGNGTRLTVT.

There are many counts of this clonotype. This chain joins TRBV6-1 and TRBJ1-5; D is undetermined. Per germline, CDR1 MNHNS and CDR2 SASEGT. Deletions cut 4 bases from V and 5 bases from J, with 6 bases between. The CDR3 consists of 12 residues. The CDR3 coding sequence is TGTGCCAGCAGTGTCCTGTATCAGCCCCAGCATTTT. It specifies CASSVLYQPQHF.

The chain has TRBV10-3 and TRBJ2-5; D unresolved. V lost 3 bases, J lost 5 bases, and 4 bases lay in between. Germline CDR1 reads ENHRY; CDR2 reads SYGVKD. CDR3 length equals 11 residues. The CDR3, as DNA: TGTGCCATCAGTGAAACGGAGACCCAGTACTTC. Protein: CAISETETQYF.

This clonotype was seen more than once but under ten times. V gene TRBV5-1 combines with J gene TRBJ2-2, with 7 bases identical to TRBD2. CDR3 length: 16 amino acids. V was pared by 2 bases and J by 0 bases, with 4 bases of the junction left unmatched. In germline, CDR1 is SGHRS, CDR2 YFSETQ. The CDR3 spells CASSFYRGANTGELFF. The CDR3 DNA follows: TGCGCCAGCAGCTTTTACCGGGGGGCGAACACCGGGGAGCTGTTTTTT.

This clonotype has a count of ten or more. The chain has TRBV20-1 and TRBJ2-1, with TRBD2 identical over 12 bases. Trimming cost V 6 bases and J 8 bases; bases outside gene matches: 11. CDR1 and CDR2 from the germline V gene are DFQATT and SNEGSKA (reference sequence). The CDR3 runs 15 residues. For the CDR3, the DNA is TGCAGTGCCGCCTCAACTAGCGGGAGGTCCCATGAGCAGTTCTTC. It specifies CSAASTSGRSHEQFF.